Following are 21 T cell receptor beta chains from one sample sequenced in a study of blood T cell repertoires in COVID-19. Libraries were prepared by immunoSEQ multiplex PCR; TCRdb keeps only in-frame clonotypes and omits some of them. The sample consists of about 12,000 clones, roughly 91% of them appearing once. Specimen: peripheral blood. The receptors were sampled from a woman aged 70-85 years with active COVID-19.

This clone was observed a single time. The J gene is TRBJ1-4, the V gene TRBV10-2; D remains unclear. This CDR3 has 14 residues. Germline V lookup: CDR1 WSHSY, CDR2 SAAADI. V was pared by 5 bases and J by 7 bases, with 14 bases between. CDR3: CASSPNLDGEKLFF. CDR3 sequence (DNA): TGCGCCAGCAGTCCCAACTTAGATGGTGAAAAACTGTTTTTT.

The chain couples TRBV6-6 to TRBJ1-2; D might be TRBD1 (5 bases). The CDR3 has 14 amino acids. With 2 bases removed from V and 7 bases from J, the gap between germline ends came to 14 bases. Looked up from germline, CDR1 is MNHNY and CDR2 is SVGAGI (reference sequence). The CDR3 coding sequence is TGTGCCAGCAGTTACGGCGGGGGGTTCGTTGGCTACACCTTC. Residues: CASSYGGGFVGYTF.

The rearrangement links TRBV3-1 (or the pseudogene TRBV3-2) to TRBJ2-5; 10 bases are a match to TRBD2. The J segment lost 13 bases and the V segment lost 0 bases, leaving 5 bases of the junction unmatched. The CDR3 length is 13 residues. The V gene's germline CDR1 is LGHDT and CDR2 YNNKEL (reference sequence). This CDR3 reads CASSQDSGRPVYF. As DNA, the CDR3 is TGTGCCAGCAGCCAAGATAGCGGGAGGCCGGTGTACTTC.

The chain recombines TRBV2 with TRBJ2-6, with TRBD2 matching over 15 bases. Germline loops: CDR1 SNHLY, CDR2 FYNNEI. CDR3 length: 22 residues. Trimming cost V 0 bases and J 0 bases; bases outside gene matches: 9. CDR3 amino acids: CASSEAGGLAGGKSSGANVLTF. CDR3 in DNA: TGTGCCAGCAGTGAAGCTGGAGGACTAGCGGGAGGGAAGAGCTCTGGGGCCAACGTCCTGACTTTC.

The V gene is TRBV14, the J gene TRBJ2-2; D is uncertain. The CDR3 runs to 14 residues. Germline CDR1 reads SGHDN; CDR2 reads FVKESK. V was clipped by 1 base and J by 6 bases, with 9 bases between them. CDR3 in DNA: TGTGCCAGCAGCCAAGGGATCCTAGCCGGGGAGCTGTTTTTT. This sequence encodes CASSQGILAGELFF. Combining the CDR3 with reference TRBV14 and TRBJ2-2 gives the whole variable domain EAGVTQFPSHSVIEKGQTVTLRCDPISGHDNLYWYRRVMGKEIKFLLHFVKESKQDESGMPNNRFLAERTGGTYSTLKVQPAELEDSGVYFCASSQGILAGELFFGEGSRLTVL.

The chain links TRBV11-3 to TRBJ2-1; 10 bases fit TRBD2. J was trimmed by 6 bases and V by 5 bases; bases with no gene match: 19. This CDR3 region has 19 residues. CDR1 is SGHNT, CDR2 YENEEA, per germline. The chain's CDR3 is CASSPYGRLAGVGANEQFF. CDR3 bases: TGTGCCAGCAGCCCTTACGGTCGCCTAGCGGGAGTAGGGGCCAATGAGCAGTTCTTC.

The chain employs TRBV9 and TRBJ2-1, with TRBD2 as a possible D gene (6 bases). The CDR3 is 15 residues long. The germline V gene encodes CDR1 SGDLS and CDR2 YYNGEE. Trimming cost V 0 bases and J 4 bases, with 11 bases left between them. CDR3 coding DNA: TGTGCCAGCAGCGTAGCGACCGCGGGGTACAATGAGCAGTTCTTC. Residues: CASSVATAGYNEQFF.

V is TRBV24-1 and J is TRBJ2-3; 9 nucleotides line up with TRBD1. Germline trimming cut 3 bases from V and 2 bases from J; bases unmatched to any gene: 8. Germline CDR1 reads KGHDR; CDR2 reads SFDVKD. This CDR3 comprises 17 residues. The CDR3 loop is CATSDPPGTGPTDTQYF. CDR3 nucleotides: TGTGCCACCAGTGATCCACCCGGGACAGGGCCCACAGATACGCAGTATTTT.

This chain links TRBV5-1 with TRBJ2-3; 9 bases fit TRBD2. V was pared by 0 bases and J by 0 bases, with 2 bases of the junction left unmatched. This CDR3 is built from 16 residues. Germline assignment: CDR1 SGHRS and CDR2 YFSETQ. CDR3 nucleotide sequence: TGCGCCAGCAGCTTGGCTAGCGGGACTAGCACAGATACGCAGTATTTT. Protein sequence: CASSLASGTSTDTQYF.

CDR3 sequence: CASSQEQGAGELFF. CDR3 bases: TGCGCCAGCAGCCAGGAACAGGGGGCCGGGGAGCTGTTTTTT. This rearrangement joins TRBV4-3 to TRBJ2-2; 8 bases line up with TRBD1. The CDR3 is made up of 14 amino acids. V gave up 3 bases and J gave up 6 bases; unmatched junction bases: 3. Germline CDR1 reads LGHNA; CDR2 reads YSLEER.

The gene calls are TRBV11-3 and TRBJ1-3; D is unclear. Deletions cut 2 bases from V and 2 bases from J, with 19 bases between. This CDR3 has 18 amino acids. The germline V gene encodes CDR1 SGHNT and CDR2 YENEEA. The CDR3, as DNA: TGTGCCAGCAGCTTAAAAGGACCCAATCCGGGGACTGGAAACACCATATATTTT. Its protein product is CASSLKGPNPGTGNTIYF. The whole variable domain, remainder taken from reference TRBV11-3 and TRBJ1-3, is EAGVVQSPRYKIIEKKQPVAFWCNPISGHNTLYWYLQNLGQGPELLIRYENEEAVDDSQLPKDRFSAERLKGVDSTLKIQPAELGDSAVYLCASSLKGPNPGTGNTIYFGEGSWLTVV.

The chain is built from TRBV28 and TRBJ1-5, with TRBD1 as a possible D gene (6 bases). This CDR3 region has 14 residues. The V end was cut by 5 bases, the J end by 0 bases, with 8 bases between. Germline-derived CDR1 and CDR2 are MDHEN and SYDVKM. CDR3 sequence: CASSRTDSNQPQHF. The CDR3 coding sequence is TGTGCCAGCAGTCGGACAGATAGCAATCAGCCCCAGCATTTT.

This sequence joins TRBV7-9 and TRBJ2-5; a weak D match, TRBD1 (5 bases). V shed 5 bases and J shed 4 bases, with 11 bases lying between them. CDR3 length: 13 residues. From germline, CDR1 is SEHNR and CDR2 FQNEAQ (reference sequence). DNA for the CDR3: TGTGCCAGCAGCCCACTGGGGCGAGAGACCCAGTACTTC. Protein sequence: CASSPLGRETQYF. Combining the CDR3 with reference TRBV7-9 and TRBJ2-5 gives the whole variable domain DTGVSQNPRHKITKRGQNVTFRCDPISEHNRLYWYRQTLGQGPEFLTYFQNEAQLEKSRLLSDRFSAERPKGSFSTLEIQRTEQGDSAMYLCASSPLGRETQYFGPGTRLLVL.

The chain employs TRBV3-1 (or the pseudogene TRBV3-2) and TRBJ2-1; 7 bases match TRBD1. Germline trimming cut 0 bases from V and 6 bases from J; bases unmatched to any gene: 8. Per germline, CDR1 LGHDT and CDR2 YNNKEL (reference sequence). This CDR3 is built from 16 residues. The CDR3 nucleotides read TGTGCCAGCAGCCAAGATAACAGGGGAGTTCTCAATGAGCAGTTCTTC. This encodes CASSQDNRGVLNEQFF.

The V call is TRBV19, the J call TRBJ1-3; possibly TRBD1 for D (5 bases). The CDR3 consists of 14 residues. The V end was cut by 7 bases, the J end by 4 bases, with 14 bases between. Germline CDR1 and CDR2: LNHDA and SQIVND (reference sequence). The CDR3 DNA reads TGTGCCAGTACCCCAAAAGGGGTAGGAAACACCATATATTTT. Protein product: CASTPKGVGNTIYF.

This chain links TRBV19 with TRBJ2-1, with 12 bases matching TRBD2. Germline loops: CDR1 LNHDA, CDR2 SQIVND (reference sequence). Trimming took 4 bases from V and 9 from J; bases not matched to a gene: 13. The CDR3 has 17 residues. The CDR3, as DNA: TGTGCCAGTAGTACCACGCTAGCGGGAGGGCCGTATCGTGAGCAGTTCTTC. Translation: CASSTTLAGGPYREQFF. Drawing the rest from reference TRBV19 and TRBJ2-1, the complete variable domain is DGGITQSPKYLFRKEGQNVTLSCEQNLNHDAMYWYRQDPGQGLRLIYYSQIVNDFQKGDIAEGYSVSREKKESFPLTVTSAQKNPTAFYLCASSTTLAGGPYREQFFGPGTRLTVL.

The rearrangement links TRBV28 to TRBJ2-1; 10 positions match TRBD2. CDR3 length: 15 amino acids. Germline V lookup: CDR1 MDHEN, CDR2 SYDVKM. Trimming at V came to 6 bases and at J to 5 bases, leaving 7 bases not matched to a gene. CDR3 DNA: TGTGCCAGCAGAAAAGGACTAGCGGTGAACAATGAGCAGTTCTTC. Translated, it gives CASRKGLAVNNEQFF.

The J gene is TRBJ2-7, the V gene TRBV6-5; TRBD1 aligns across 10 bases. In germline, CDR1 is MNHEY, CDR2 SVGAGI. After removal of 7 bases from V and 4 bases from J, the junction contained 10 bases not matched to a gene. The CDR3 length is 15 residues. The CDR3 DNA reads as TGTGCCAGCATATCGGCGGGACAGGGGCAATACGAGCAGTACTTC. The encoded protein is CASISAGQGQYEQYF.

The chain carries TRBV7-2 and TRBJ2-3; D perhaps matches TRBD2 (5 bases). The CDR3 contains 17 residues. The ends were cut back, 3 bases at V and 2 bases at J, with 18 bases in the middle. Germline V CDR1 and CDR2: SGHTA, FQGNSA. The CDR3 nucleotides read TGTGCCAGCAGCTTCCCCGATGAGCGGTCCTTCACAGATACGCAGTATTTT. This codes for CASSFPDERSFTDTQYF.

The chain uses TRBV27 and TRBJ1-1, with TRBD1 as a possible D gene (6 bases). Germline V gives CDR1 MNHEY, CDR2 SMNVEV (reference sequence). This CDR3 spans 15 amino acids. The V and J ends lost 1 base and 1 base respectively, with 10 bases between them. CDR3 residues: CASSLYPRGNTEAFF. The CDR3, as DNA: TGTGCCAGCAGTTTATATCCCAGGGGGAACACTGAAGCTTTCTTT.

The CDR3 nucleotides are TGTGCCAGCAGCTACATAGCGGGAGGCCCCTACGAGCAGTACTTC. Translation: CASSYIAGGPYEQYF. The genes are TRBV7-2 and TRBJ2-7; 10 bases line up with TRBD2. The germline V gene has CDR1 SGHTA and CDR2 FQGNSA. The CDR3 has 15 amino acids. The V gene end was trimmed by 4 bases and the J gene end by 2 bases; junction bases not matched to a gene: 5.